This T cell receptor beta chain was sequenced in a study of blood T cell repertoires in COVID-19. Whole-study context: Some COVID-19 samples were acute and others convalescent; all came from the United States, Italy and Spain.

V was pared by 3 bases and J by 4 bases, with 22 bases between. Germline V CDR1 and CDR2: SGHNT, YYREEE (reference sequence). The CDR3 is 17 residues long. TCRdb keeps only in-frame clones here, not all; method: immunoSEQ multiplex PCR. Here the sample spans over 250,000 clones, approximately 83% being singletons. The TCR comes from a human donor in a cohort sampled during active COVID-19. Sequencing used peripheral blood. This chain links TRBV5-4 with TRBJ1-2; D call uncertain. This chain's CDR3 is CASSSGEVGYRRYGYTF. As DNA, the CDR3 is TGTGCCAGCAGCTCCGGGGAGGTGGGGTATCGACGCTATGGCTACACCTTC.